This entry describes one T cell receptor (beta chain). Its matching antigen is unknown. The data originate from a study of radiotherapy plus CTLA-4 blockade in lung cancer. Study in general: Objective responses arose in approximately 17% of patients, and 25% to 35% experienced disease control.

This CDR3 is 18 amino acids long. Germline CDR1 reads SGHAT; CDR2 reads FQNNGV. The J segment lost 6 bases and the V segment lost 1 base, leaving 13 bases of the junction unmatched. TCRdb's table, derived via immunoSEQ multiplex PCR, lists solely in-frame clones and lacks some. Here the sample spans about 97,000 clones, approximately 72% being singletons. Study-wide results and caveats: Increased serum interferon-beta after radiation also reportedly predicted response strongly. Blood TCR clones of tumor origin expanded after radiotherapy plus ipilimumab.

Sequences were derived from peripheral blood, sampled from a patient treated with radiotherapy plus ipilimumab. This chain connects TRBV11-2 to TRBJ2-2; 8 positions agree with TRBD1. This sequence was found in a human donor with non-small cell lung cancer who had a partial response to radiotherapy plus ipilimumab. Some clones in this sample may be carry-over from other donors' samples. The CDR3 nucleotides are TGTGCCAGCAGCTTAGCCCCCGGACAGGGAGGAGACGCCGGGGAGCTGTTTTTT. It encodes CASSLAPGQGGDAGELFF.